This record covers a single TCR beta chain. Its antigen is not identified. Germline values: CDR1 SGHTA, CDR2 FQGTGA. The CDR3 is 14 amino acids. The sample belongs to a study of blood T cells in healthy people across ages. Whole-study results and caveats: Strong correlation existed between TCR beta diversity and naive T cell percentage. Among T cells, TCR beta diversity per million cells dropped roughly linearly as age rose.

Per-sample PBMC isolation yielded at least 6.5 million cells. A second roughly 6 to 11 cycle PCR used barcoded and J-beta primers. Each cDNA molecule carried a tag from a template-switch adaptor that contained 12 random nucleotides. TCRdb called the 5' RACE reads again in MiXCR, with one record for every CDR3 protein. This table has over 1,500,000 distinct CDR3 sequences, roughly 50% appearing once. The sample consisted of blood. This receptor was taken from a woman aged 40 to 50 in good health. The gene calls are TRBV7-3 and TRBJ2-5, with D possibly TRBD2 on 6 matching bases. The DNA end is a closer match to TRBJ2-1, so the J assignment may be wrong. The CDR3 loop is CASSLKGLRSAQFF. The CDR3 region has the DNA TGTGCCAGCAGCTTAAAGGGACTGCGTTCGGCCCAGTTCTTC.